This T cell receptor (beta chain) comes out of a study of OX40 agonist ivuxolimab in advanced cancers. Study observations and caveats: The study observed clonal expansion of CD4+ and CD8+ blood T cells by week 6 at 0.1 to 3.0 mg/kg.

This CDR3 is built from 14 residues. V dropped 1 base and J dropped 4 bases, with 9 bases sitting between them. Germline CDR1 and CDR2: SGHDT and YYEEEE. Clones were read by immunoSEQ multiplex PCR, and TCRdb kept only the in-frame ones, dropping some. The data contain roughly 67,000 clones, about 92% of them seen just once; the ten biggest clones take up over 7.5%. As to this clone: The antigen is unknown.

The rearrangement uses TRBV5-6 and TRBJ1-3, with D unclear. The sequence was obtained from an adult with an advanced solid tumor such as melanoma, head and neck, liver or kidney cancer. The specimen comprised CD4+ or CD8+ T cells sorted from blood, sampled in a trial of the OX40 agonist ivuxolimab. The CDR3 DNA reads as TGTGCCAGCAGCTTGTATCTCGGGGGAAACACCATATATTTT. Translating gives CASSLYLGGNTIYF.